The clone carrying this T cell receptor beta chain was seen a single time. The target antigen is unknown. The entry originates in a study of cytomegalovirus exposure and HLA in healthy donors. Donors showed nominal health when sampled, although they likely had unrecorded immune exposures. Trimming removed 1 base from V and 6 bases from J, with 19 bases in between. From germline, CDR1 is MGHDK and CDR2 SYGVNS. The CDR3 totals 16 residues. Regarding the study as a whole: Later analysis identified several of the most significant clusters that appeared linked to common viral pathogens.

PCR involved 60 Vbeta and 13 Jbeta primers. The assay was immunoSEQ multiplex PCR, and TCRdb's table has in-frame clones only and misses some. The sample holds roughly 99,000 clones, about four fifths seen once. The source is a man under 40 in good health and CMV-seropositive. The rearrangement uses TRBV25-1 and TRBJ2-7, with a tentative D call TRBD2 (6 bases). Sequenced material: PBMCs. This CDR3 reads CASSESGAGGTGEQYF. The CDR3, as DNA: TGTGCCAGCAGTGAATCTGGGGCCGGAGGGACGGGCGAGCAGTACTTC.